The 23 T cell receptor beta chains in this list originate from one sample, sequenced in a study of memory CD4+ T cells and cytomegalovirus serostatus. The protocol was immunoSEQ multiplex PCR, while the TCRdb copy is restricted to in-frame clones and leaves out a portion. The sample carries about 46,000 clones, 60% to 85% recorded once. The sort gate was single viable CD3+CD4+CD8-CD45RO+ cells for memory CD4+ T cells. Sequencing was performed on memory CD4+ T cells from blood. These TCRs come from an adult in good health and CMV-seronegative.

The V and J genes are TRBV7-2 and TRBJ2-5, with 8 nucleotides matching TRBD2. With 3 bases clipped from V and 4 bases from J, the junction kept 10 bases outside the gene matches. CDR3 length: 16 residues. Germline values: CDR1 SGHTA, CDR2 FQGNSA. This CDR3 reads CASSFASSGHRETQYF. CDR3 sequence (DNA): TGTGCCAGCAGCTTTGCGTCTAGCGGGCATCGAGAGACCCAGTACTTC. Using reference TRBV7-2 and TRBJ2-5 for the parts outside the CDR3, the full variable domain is GAGVSQSPSNKVTEKGKDVELRCDPISGHTALYWYRQSLGQGLEFLIYFQGNSAPDKSGLPSDRFSAERTGGSVSTLTIQRTQQEDSAVYLCASSFASSGHRETQYFGPGTRLLVL.

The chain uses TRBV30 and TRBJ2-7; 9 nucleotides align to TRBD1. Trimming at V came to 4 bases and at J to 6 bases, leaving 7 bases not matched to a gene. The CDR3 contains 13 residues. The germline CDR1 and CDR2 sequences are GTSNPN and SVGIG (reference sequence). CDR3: CAWTLDRGGEQYF. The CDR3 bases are TGTGCCTGGACCCTGGACAGGGGAGGCGAGCAGTACTTC.

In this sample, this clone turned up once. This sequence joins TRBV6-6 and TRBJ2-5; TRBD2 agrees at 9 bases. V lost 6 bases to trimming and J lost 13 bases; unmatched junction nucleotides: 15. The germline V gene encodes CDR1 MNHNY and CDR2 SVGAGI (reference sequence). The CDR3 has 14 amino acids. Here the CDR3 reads CASSLVAGEPSTYF. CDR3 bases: TGTGCCAGCAGCCTTGTAGCGGGGGAACCGTCTACGTACTTC.

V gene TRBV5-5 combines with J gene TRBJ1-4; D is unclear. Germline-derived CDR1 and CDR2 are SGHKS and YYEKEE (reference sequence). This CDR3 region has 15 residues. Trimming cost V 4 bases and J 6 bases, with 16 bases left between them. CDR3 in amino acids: CASSTDGIGYEKLFF. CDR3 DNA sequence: TGTGCCAGCAGCACAGATGGCATAGGGTATGAAAAACTGTTTTTT. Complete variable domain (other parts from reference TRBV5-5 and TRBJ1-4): DAGVTQSPTHLIKTRGQQVTLRCSPISGHKSVSWYQQVLGQGPQFIFQYYEKEERGRGNFPDRFSARQFPNYSSELNVNALLLGDSALYLCASSTDGIGYEKLFFGSGTQLSVL.

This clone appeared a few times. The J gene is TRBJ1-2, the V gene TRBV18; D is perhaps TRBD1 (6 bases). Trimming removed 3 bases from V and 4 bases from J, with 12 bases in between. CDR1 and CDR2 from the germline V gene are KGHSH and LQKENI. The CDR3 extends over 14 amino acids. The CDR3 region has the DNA TGTGCCAGCTCACCGGGCGGCAGGGGCTATGGCTACACCTTC. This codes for CASSPGGRGYGYTF.

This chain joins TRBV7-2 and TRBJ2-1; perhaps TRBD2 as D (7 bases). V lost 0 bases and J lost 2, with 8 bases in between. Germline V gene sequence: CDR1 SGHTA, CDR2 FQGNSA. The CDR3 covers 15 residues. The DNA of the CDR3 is TGTGCCAGCAGCTTAGCGGGGGGGCCCTACAATGAGCAGTTCTTC. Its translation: CASSLAGGPYNEQFF.

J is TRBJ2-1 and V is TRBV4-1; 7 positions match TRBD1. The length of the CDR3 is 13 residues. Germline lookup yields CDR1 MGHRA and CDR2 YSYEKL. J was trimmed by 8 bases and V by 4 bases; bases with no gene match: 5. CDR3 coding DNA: TGCGCCAGCAGCCTCTCACAGGGGTATGAGCAGTTCTTC. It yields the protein CASSLSQGYEQFF.

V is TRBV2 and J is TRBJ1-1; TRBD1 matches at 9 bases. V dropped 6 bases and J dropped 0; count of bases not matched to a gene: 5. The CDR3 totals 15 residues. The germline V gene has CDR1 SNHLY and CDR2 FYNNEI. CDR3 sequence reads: CASRGDRAMNTEAFF. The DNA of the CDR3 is TGTGCCAGCAGGGGGGACAGGGCCATGAACACTGAAGCTTTCTTT.

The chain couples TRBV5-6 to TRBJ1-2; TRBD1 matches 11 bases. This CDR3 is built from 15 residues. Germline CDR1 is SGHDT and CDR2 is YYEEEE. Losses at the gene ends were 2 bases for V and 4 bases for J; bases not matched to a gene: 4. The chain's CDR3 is CASSLTGTGGYGYTF. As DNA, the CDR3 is TGTGCCAGCAGCTTAACCGGGACAGGGGGCTATGGCTACACCTTC.

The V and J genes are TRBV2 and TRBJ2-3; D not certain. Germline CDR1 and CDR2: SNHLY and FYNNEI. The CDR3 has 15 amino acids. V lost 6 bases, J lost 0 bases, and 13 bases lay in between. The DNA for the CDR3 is TGTGCCAGCAGACTAAGGGTAACTAGCACAGATACGCAGTATTTT. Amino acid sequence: CASRLRVTSTDTQYF.

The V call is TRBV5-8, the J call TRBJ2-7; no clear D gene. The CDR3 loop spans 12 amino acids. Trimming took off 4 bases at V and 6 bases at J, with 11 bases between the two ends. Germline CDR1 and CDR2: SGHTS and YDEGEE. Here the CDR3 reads CASSPARPEQYF. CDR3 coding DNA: TGTGCCAGCAGCCCGGCCCGCCCCGAGCAGTACTTC.

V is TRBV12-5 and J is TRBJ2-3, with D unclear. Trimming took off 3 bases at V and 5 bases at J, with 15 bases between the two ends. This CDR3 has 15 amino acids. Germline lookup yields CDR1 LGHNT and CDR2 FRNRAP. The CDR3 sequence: CASGLVRDAGDTQYF. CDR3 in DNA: TGTGCTAGTGGTTTAGTGAGAGACGCAGGAGATACGCAGTATTTT.

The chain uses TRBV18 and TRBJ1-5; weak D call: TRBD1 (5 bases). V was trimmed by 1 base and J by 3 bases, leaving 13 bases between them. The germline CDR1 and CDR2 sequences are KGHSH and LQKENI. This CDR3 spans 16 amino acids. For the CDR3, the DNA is TGTGCCAGCTCACCACTATCAGCAGGGTCCAATCAGCCCCAGCATTTT. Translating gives CASSPLSAGSNQPQHF.

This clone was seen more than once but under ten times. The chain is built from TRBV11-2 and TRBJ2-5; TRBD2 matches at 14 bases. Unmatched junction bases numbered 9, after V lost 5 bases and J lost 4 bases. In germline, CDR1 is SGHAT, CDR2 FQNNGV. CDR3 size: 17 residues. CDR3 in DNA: TGTGCCAGCAGCCCCGGACTAGCGGGGGGACAGGCAGAGACCCAGTACTTC. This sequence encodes CASSPGLAGGQAETQYF.

The chain's CDR3 is CASRRDRQETQYF. Written as DNA, the CDR3 is TGTGCCAGCAGACGGGACCGTCAAGAGACCCAGTACTTC. The chain carries TRBV2 and TRBJ2-5, with D perhaps matching TRBD1 or TRBD2 (5 bases each). This CDR3 spans 13 amino acids. Germline-derived CDR1 and CDR2 are SNHLY and FYNNEI. The germline V and J ends were trimmed by 6 bases and 2 bases, with 10 bases remaining between them.

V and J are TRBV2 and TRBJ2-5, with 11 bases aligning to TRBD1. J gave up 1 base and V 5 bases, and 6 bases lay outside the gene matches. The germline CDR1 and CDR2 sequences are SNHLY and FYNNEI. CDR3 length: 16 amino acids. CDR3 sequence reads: CASSRDRGFTQETQYF. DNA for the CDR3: TGTGCCAGCAGTCGGGACAGGGGGTTTACCCAAGAGACCCAGTACTTC.

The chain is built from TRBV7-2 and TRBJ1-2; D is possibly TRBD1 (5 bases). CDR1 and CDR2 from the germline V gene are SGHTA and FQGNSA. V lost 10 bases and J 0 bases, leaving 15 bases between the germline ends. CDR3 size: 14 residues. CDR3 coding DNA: TGTGCCACCAGATTGGGGGAATCTAACTATGGCTACACCTTC. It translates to CATRLGESNYGYTF.

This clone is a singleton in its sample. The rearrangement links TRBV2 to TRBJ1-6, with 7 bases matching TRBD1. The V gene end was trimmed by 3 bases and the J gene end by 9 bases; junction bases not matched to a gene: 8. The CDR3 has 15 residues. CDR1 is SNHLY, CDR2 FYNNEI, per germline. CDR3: CASSERGQVTSPLHF. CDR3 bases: TGTGCCAGCAGTGAGAGAGGACAGGTTACTTCACCCCTCCACTTT.

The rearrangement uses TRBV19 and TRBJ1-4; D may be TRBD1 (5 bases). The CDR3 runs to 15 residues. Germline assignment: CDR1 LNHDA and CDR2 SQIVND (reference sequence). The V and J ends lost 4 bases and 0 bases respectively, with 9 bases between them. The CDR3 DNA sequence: TGTGCCAGTAGTAACGGGGCTGCAACTAATGAAAAACTGTTTTTT. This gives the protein CASSNGAATNEKLFF.

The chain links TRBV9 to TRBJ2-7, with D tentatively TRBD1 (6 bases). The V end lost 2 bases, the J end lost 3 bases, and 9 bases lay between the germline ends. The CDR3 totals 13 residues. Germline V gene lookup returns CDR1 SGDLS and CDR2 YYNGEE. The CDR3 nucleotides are TGTGCCAGCAGCGTCCAACAGGGCTACGAGCAGTACTTC. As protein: CASSVQQGYEQYF.

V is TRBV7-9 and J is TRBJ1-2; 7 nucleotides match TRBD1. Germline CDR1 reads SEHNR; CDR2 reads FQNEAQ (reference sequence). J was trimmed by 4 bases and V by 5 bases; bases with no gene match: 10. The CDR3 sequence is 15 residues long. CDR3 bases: TGTGCCAGCAGCCTGCTAGACAGGGACGCCTATGGCTACACCTTC. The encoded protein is CASSLLDRDAYGYTF.

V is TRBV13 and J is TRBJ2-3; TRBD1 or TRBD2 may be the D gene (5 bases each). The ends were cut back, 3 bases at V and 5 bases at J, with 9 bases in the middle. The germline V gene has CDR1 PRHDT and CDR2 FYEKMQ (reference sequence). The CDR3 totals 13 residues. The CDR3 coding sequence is TGTGCCAGCAGCTTTGAGGGGAAAGATACGCAGTATTTT. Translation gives CASSFEGKDTQYF.

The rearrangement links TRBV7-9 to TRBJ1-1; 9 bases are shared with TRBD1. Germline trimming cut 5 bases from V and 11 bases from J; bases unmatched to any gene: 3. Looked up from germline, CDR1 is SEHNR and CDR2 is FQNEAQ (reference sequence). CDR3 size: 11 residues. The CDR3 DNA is TGTGCCAGCAGCGACAGGGGGGCGGCTTTCTTT. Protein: CASSDRGAAFF.